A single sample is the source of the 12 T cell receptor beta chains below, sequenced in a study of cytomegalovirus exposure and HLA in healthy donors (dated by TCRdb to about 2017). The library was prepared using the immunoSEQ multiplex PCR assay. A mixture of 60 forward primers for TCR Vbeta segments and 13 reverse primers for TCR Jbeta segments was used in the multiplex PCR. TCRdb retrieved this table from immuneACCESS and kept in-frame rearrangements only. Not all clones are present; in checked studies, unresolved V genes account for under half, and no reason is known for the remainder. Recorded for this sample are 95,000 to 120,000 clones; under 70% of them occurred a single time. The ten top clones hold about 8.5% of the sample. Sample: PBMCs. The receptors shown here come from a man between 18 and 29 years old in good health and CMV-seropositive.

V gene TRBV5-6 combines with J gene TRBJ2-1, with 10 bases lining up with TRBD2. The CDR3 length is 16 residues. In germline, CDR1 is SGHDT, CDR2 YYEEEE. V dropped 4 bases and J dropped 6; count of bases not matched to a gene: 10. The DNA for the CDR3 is TGTGCCAGCAGCGCCATCCTAGCGGGGGTCTTCAATGAGCAGTTCTTC. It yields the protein CASSAILAGVFNEQFF.

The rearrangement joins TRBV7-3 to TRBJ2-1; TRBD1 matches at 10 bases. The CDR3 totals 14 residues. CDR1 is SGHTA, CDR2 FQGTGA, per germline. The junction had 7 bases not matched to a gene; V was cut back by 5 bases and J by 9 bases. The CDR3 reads CASSPLDRGGEQFF. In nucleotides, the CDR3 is TGTGCCAGCAGCCCCCTGGACAGGGGGGGTGAGCAGTTCTTC.

The CDR3 region is CASSYGRGGYEETQYF. In DNA, the CDR3 is TGTGCCAGCAGTTACGGGCGGGGGGGATATGAAGAGACCCAGTACTTC. This sequence joins TRBV6-5 and TRBJ2-5, with 9 bases matching TRBD2. Germline V gene lookup returns CDR1 MNHEY and CDR2 SVGAGI. The junction had 7 bases not matched to a gene; V was cut back by 2 bases and J by 3 bases. The CDR3 covers 16 residues.

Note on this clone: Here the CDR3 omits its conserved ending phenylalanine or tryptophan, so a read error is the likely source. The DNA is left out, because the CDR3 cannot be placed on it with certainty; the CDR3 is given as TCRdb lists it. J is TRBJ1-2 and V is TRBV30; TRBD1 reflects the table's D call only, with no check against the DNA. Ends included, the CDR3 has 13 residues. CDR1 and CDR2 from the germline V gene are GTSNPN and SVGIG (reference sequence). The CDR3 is CAWSLTGQPILNR.

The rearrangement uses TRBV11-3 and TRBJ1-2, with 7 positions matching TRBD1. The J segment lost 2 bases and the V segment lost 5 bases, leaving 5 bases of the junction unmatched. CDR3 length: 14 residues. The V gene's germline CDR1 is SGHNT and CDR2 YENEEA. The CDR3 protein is CASSGQAVNYGYTF. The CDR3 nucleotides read TGTGCCAGCAGCGGACAGGCCGTCAACTATGGCTACACCTTC.

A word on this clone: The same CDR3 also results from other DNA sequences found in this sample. CDR3 sequence reads: CASSLLTGELFF. CDR3 bases: TGTGCCAGCAGTCTACTGACCGGGGAGCTGTTTTTT. V usage is TRBV28 and J usage is TRBJ2-2; D is uncertain. Germline loops: CDR1 MDHEN, CDR2 SYDVKM. CDR3 length equals 12 residues. Trimming left V 5 bases short and J 5 bases short, with 6 bases between.

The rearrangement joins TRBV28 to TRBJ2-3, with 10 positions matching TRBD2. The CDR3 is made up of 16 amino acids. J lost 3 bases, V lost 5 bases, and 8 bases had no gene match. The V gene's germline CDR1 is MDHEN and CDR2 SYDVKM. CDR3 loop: CASSIGLAGGTDTQYF. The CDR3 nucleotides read TGTGCCAGCAGTATCGGGTTAGCGGGGGGAACAGATACGCAGTATTTT.

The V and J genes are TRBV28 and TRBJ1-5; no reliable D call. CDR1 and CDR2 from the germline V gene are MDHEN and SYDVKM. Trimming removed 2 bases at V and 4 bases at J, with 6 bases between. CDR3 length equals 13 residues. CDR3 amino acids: CASSLLRNQPQHF. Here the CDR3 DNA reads TGTGCCAGCAGTTTACTCCGTAATCAGCCCCAGCATTTT.

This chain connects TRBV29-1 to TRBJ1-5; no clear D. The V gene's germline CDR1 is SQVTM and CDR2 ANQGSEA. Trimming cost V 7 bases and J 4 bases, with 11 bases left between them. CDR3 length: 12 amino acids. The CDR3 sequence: CSASLGNQPQHF. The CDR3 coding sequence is TGCAGCGCCTCACTAGGAAATCAGCCCCAGCATTTT.

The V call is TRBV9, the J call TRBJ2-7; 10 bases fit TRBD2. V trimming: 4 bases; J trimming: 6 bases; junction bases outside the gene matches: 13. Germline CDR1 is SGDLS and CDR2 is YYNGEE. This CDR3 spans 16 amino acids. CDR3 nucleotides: TGTGCCAGCAGCCCATGGGCTAGCGGGGGACCCATCGAGCAGTACTTC. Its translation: CASSPWASGGPIEQYF.

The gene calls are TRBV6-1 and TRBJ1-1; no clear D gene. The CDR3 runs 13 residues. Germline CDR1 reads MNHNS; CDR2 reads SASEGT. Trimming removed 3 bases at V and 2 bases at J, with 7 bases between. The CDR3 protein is CASSDGENTEAFF. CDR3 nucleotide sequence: TGTGCCAGCAGTGACGGGGAAAACACTGAAGCTTTCTTT.

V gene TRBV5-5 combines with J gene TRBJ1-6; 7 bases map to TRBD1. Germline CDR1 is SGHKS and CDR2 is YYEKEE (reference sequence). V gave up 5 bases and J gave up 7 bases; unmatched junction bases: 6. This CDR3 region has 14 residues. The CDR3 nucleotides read TGTGCCAGCAGTACCGGGACAGCAAATTCACCCCTCCACTTT. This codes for CASSTGTANSPLHF.